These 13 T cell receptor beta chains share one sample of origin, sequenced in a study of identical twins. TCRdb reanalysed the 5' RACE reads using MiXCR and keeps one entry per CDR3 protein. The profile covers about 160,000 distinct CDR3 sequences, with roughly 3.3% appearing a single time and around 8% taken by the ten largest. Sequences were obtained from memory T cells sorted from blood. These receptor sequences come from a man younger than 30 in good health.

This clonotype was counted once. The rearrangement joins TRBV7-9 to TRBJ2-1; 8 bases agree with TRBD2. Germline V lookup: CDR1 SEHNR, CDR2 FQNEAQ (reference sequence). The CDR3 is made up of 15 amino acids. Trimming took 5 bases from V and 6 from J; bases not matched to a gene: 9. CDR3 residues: CASSIGLAGFNEQFF. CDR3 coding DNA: TGTGCCAGCAGCATAGGACTAGCTGGTTTCAATGAGCAGTTCTTC. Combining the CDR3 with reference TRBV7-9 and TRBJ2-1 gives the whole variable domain DTGVSQNPRHKITKRGQNVTFRCDPISEHNRLYWYRQTLGQGPEFLTYFQNEAQLEKSRLLSDRFSAERPKGSFSTLEIQRTEQGDSAMYLCASSIGLAGFNEQFFGPGTRLTVL.

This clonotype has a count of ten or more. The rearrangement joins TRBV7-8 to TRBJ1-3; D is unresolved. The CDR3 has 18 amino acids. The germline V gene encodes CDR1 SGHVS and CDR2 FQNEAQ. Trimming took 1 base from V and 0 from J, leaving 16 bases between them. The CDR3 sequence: CASSLGGAVTISGNTIYF. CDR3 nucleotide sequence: TGTGCCAGCAGCTTAGGGGGTGCAGTTACTATCTCTGGAAACACCATATATTTT.

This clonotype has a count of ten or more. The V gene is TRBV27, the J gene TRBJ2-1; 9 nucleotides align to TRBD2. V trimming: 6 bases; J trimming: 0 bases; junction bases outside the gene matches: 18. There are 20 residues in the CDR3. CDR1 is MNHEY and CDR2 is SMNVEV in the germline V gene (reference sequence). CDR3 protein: CASSGGEREADSSSYNEQFF. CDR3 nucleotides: TGTGCCAGCAGCGGGGGTGAGCGGGAGGCCGATTCGAGCTCCTACAATGAGCAGTTCTTC.

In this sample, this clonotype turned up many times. The CDR3 is CASSLHHSGANVLTF. DNA of the CDR3: TGTGCCAGCAGCTTACACCACTCTGGGGCCAACGTCCTGACTTTC. The V gene is TRBV11-2, the J gene TRBJ2-6, with D hard to call. V was pared by 2 bases and J by 0 bases, with 5 bases between. Looked up from germline, CDR1 is SGHAT and CDR2 is FQNNGV. This CDR3 comprises 15 residues.

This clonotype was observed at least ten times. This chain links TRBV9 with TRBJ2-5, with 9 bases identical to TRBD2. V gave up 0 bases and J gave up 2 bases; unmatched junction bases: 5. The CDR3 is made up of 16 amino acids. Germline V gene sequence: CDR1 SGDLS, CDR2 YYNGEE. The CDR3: CASSVGLAGLQETQYF. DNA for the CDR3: TGTGCCAGCAGCGTAGGGCTAGCGGGGTTACAAGAGACCCAGTACTTC. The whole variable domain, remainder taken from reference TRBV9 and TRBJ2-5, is DSGVTQTPKHLITATGQRVTLRCSPRSGDLSVYWYQQSLDQGLQFLIQYYNGEERAKGNILERFSAQQFPDLHSELNLSSLELGDSALYFCASSVGLAGLQETQYFGPGTRLLVL.

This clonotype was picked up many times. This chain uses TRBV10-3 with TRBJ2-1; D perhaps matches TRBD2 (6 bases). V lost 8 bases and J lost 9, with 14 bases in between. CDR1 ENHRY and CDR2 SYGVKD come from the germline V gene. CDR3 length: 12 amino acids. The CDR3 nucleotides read TGTGCCATCGCACCGGGAGAGGGTGAGCAGTTCTTC. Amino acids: CAIAPGEGEQFF.

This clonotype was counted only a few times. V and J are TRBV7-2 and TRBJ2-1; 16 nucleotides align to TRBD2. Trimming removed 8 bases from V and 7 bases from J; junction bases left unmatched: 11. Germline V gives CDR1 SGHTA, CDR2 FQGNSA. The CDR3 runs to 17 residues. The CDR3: CASGKDRGLAGGNEQFF. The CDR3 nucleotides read TGTGCCAGCGGCAAAGACAGGGGACTAGCGGGGGGGAATGAGCAGTTCTTC.

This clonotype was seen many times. The chain's CDR3 is CASSLDGWSGAFF. For the CDR3, the DNA is TGTGCCAGCAGCTTAGATGGGTGGTCCGGAGCTTTCTTT. The genes are TRBV11-2 and TRBJ1-1, with D unresolved. There are 13 residues in the CDR3. V lost 0 bases and J lost 10, with 12 bases in between. Per the germline V gene, CDR1 is SGHAT and CDR2 is FQNNGV.

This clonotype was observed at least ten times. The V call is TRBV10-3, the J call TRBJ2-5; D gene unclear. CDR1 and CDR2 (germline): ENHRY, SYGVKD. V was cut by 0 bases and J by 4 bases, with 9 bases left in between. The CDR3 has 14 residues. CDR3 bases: TGTGCCATCAGTGAGTCGGGTAGCAGAGAGACCCAGTACTTC. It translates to CAISESGSRETQYF.

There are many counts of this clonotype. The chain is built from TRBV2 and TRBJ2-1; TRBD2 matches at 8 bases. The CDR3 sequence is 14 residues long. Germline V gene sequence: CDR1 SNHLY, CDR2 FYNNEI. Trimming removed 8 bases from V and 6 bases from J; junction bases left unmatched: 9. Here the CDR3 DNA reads TGTGCCAGCGGATTAGCGGGACGGGTCAATGAGCAGTTCTTC. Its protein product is CASGLAGRVNEQFF. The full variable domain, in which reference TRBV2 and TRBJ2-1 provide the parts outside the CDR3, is EPEVTQTPSHQVTQMGQEVILRCVPISNHLYFYWYRQILGQKVEFLVSFYNNEISEKSEIFDDQFSVERPDGSNFTLKIRSTKLEDSAMYFCASGLAGRVNEQFFGPGTRLTVL.

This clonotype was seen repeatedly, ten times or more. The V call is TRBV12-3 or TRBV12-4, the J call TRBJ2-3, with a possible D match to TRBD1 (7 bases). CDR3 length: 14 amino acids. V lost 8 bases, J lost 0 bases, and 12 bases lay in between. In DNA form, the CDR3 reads TGTGCCAGCGCCGCGGGACAGAGCACAGATACGCAGTATTTT. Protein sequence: CASAAGQSTDTQYF.

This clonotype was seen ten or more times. CDR3 amino acids: CAIGPSTDTQYF. The CDR3 bases are TGTGCCATCGGACCTAGCACAGATACGCAGTATTTT. This chain uses TRBV10-3 with TRBJ2-3; D is ambiguous. With 8 bases removed from V and 0 bases from J, the gap between germline ends came to 6 bases. Germline CDR1 ENHRY, CDR2 SYGVKD. CDR3 length: 12 amino acids.

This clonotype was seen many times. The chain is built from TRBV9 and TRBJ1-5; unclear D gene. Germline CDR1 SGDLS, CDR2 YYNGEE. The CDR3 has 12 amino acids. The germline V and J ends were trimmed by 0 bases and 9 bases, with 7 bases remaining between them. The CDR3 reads CASSVEGGPQHF. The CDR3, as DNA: TGTGCCAGCAGCGTAGAGGGCGGGCCCCAGCATTTT.